Listed below are T cell receptor beta chains from one sample, sequenced in a study of siplizumab effects on memory and regulatory T cells. Here immunoSEQ multiplex PCR was the method, and the copy in TCRdb shows in-frame clones only, minus some. The repertoire holds roughly 100,000 clones, about 93% seen once, with 1.1% in the top ten. Sequences were obtained from CD4+ T cells sorted from blood. These receptors came from a human donor in good health. Both conserved end residues are part of each CDR3. D genes are given only for firm matches. The size entry is marked missing in some rows and otherwise reads once, few, many or a size class.

D: NA
size: NA
J: TRBJ2-1
length: 17
V: TRBV6-1
CDR3: CASSGSRRTHTWNEQFF
DNA: TGTGCCAGCAGTGGAAGCAGAAGGACCCATACGTGGAATGAGCAGTTCTTC

D: TRBD2
size: NA
J: TRBJ2-1
length: 17
V: TRBV28
CDR3: CASYVSGRAEFRNEQFF
DNA: TGTGCCAGCTACGTCAGCGGGAGGGCCGAGTTTCGCAATGAGCAGTTCTTC

D: NA
size: NA
J: TRBJ2-7
length: 11
V: TRBV6-5
CDR3: CASSQGWEQYF
DNA: TGTGCCAGCAGTCAGGGCTGGGAGCAGTACTTC

D: NA
size: NA
J: TRBJ2-1
length: 14
V: TRBV5-5
CDR3: CASSLWELLNEQFF
DNA: TGTGCCAGCAGCTTGTGGGAGTTACTCAATGAGCAGTTCTTC

D: TRBD2
size: NA
J: TRBJ2-5
length: 16
V: TRBV11-3
CDR3: CASSPRGTSGQETQYF
DNA: TGTGCCAGCAGCCCGCGGGGAACTAGCGGCCAAGAGACCCAGTACTTC

D: NA
size: NA
J: TRBJ1-4
length: 15
V: TRBV15
CDR3: CATSRDYRLNEKLFF
DNA: TGTGCCACCAGCAGAGATTACAGGCTGAATGAAAAACTGTTTTTT

D: NA
size: NA
J: TRBJ1-1
length: 12
V: TRBV30
CDR3: CAWSVFKGPAFF
DNA: TGTGCCTGGAGTGTATTCAAGGGTCCAGCTTTCTTT

D: NA
size: NA
J: TRBJ2-2
length: 16
V: TRBV5-6
CDR3: CASSPGPPMGPGELFF
DNA: TGTGCCAGCAGCCCTGGACCGCCCATGGGACCCGGGGAGCTGTTTTTT

D: NA
size: NA
J: TRBJ2-7
length: 15
V: TRBV18
CDR3: CASSPRSTSSYEQYF
DNA: TGTGCCAGCTCACCGAGGAGCACCAGCTCCTACGAGCAGTACTTC

D: NA
size: NA
J: TRBJ2-1
length: 15
V: TRBV13
CDR3: CASRYWDFSKGEQFF
DNA: TGTGCCAGCAGATATTGGGACTTCTCGAAGGGTGAGCAGTTCTTC

D: TRBD2
size: NA
J: TRBJ2-1
length: 15
V: TRBV11-3
CDR3: CASSSRSGRGHEQFF
DNA: TGTGCCAGCTCGTCCCGGAGCGGGAGAGGTCATGAGCAGTTCTTC

D: TRBD1
size: NA
J: TRBJ1-5
length: 17
V: TRBV19
CDR3: CASRVRQGGGRNQPQHF
DNA: TGTGCCAGTAGGGTTCGACAGGGGGGTGGACGCAATCAGCCCCAGCATTTT

D: TRBD2
size: NA
J: TRBJ2-1
length: 15
V: TRBV6-4
CDR3: CASSEAGGSYNEQFF
DNA: TGTGCCAGCAGTGAAGCGGGAGGGTCCTACAATGAGCAGTTCTTC

D: NA
size: NA
J: TRBJ2-2
length: 15
V: TRBV7-9
CDR3: CASSFDLLNTGELFF
DNA: TGTGCCAGCAGCTTTGACCTACTCAACACCGGGGAGCTGTTTTTT

D: TRBD2
size: NA
J: TRBJ2-4
length: 17
V: TRBV30
CDR3: CAWSSGASGSHLVRQYF
DNA: TGTGCCTGGAGTTCTGGGGCTAGCGGGAGTCATCTCGTACGTCAGTACTTC

D: TRBD1
size: few
J: TRBJ1-5
length: 16
V: TRBV18
CDR3: CASSPGTGGSQQPQHF
DNA: TGTGCCAGCTCGCCTGGGACAGGGGGCAGCCAACAGCCCCAGCATTTT

D: TRBD1
size: NA
J: TRBJ1-5
length: 15
V: TRBV19
CDR3: CASSLTGKASQPQHF
DNA: TGTGCCAGTAGTTTGACAGGGAAGGCGAGTCAGCCCCAGCATTTT

D: NA
size: NA
J: TRBJ2-1
length: 16
V: TRBV9
CDR3: CASSARAGSSYNEQFF
DNA: TGTGCCAGCAGCGCACGCGCAGGTAGCTCCTACAATGAGCAGTTCTTC

D: TRBD2
size: few
J: TRBJ2-1
length: 16
V: TRBV19
CDR3: CASSRMSSGRENEQFF
DNA: TGTGCCAGTAGTAGAATGTCTAGCGGGAGGGAAAATGAGCAGTTCTTC

D: NA
size: NA
J: TRBJ2-1
length: 14
V: TRBV28
CDR3: CATQPIGSNDEQFF
DNA: TGTGCCACCCAACCGATCGGATCTAATGACGAGCAGTTCTTC

D: TRBD1
size: NA
J: TRBJ2-5
length: 18
V: TRBV28
CDR3: CASSETGTGSLLQETQYF
DNA: TGTGCCAGCAGTGAAACCGGGACAGGGTCTTTATTACAAGAGACCCAGTACTTC

D: NA
size: NA
J: TRBJ1-5
length: 12
V: TRBV15
CDR3: CATSRGPQPQHF
DNA: TGTGCCACCAGCAGAGGTCCCCAGCCCCAGCATTTT

D: NA
size: NA
J: TRBJ2-5
length: 12
V: TRBV30
CDR3: CAWGPRGETQYF
DNA: TGTGCCTGGGGGCCCCGAGGGGAGACCCAGTACTTC

D: TRBD2
size: NA
J: TRBJ2-1
length: 16
V: TRBV19
CDR3: CASSRASGIQINEQFF
DNA: TGTGCCAGTAGTCGGGCTAGCGGAATCCAGATCAATGAGCAGTTCTTC

D: NA
size: NA
J: TRBJ1-1
length: 13
V: TRBV27
CDR3: CARGGDMNTEAFF
DNA: TGTGCCAGGGGGGGGGATATGAACACTGAAGCTTTCTTT

D: TRBD2
size: NA
J: TRBJ2-7
length: 14
V: TRBV6-6
CDR3: CASSNLAGQNEQYF
DNA: TGTGCCAGCAGTAACTTAGCGGGACAAAACGAGCAGTACTTC

D: NA
size: NA
J: TRBJ1-1
length: 15
V: TRBV5-3
CDR3: CARSLVFLGGPEAFF
DNA: TGTGCCAGAAGCTTGGTATTTCTTGGGGGACCTGAAGCTTTCTTT

D: NA
size: few
J: TRBJ2-2
length: 14
V: TRBV7-6
CDR3: CASSLERGIGELFF
DNA: TGTGCCAGCAGCTTAGAGAGGGGGATTGGGGAGCTGTTTTTT

D: TRBD2
size: NA
J: TRBJ2-1
length: 13
V: TRBV11-3
CDR3: CASSLRTSNEQFF
DNA: TGTGCCAGCAGCTTACGGACTAGCAATGAGCAGTTCTTC

D: NA
size: NA
J: TRBJ1-2
length: 13
V: TRBV28
CDR3: CASSSPGLYGYTF
DNA: TGTGCCAGCAGTTCCCCAGGGCTCTATGGCTACACCTTC

D: NA
size: NA
J: TRBJ2-7
length: 14
V: TRBV4-1
CDR3: CASSQGFTNYEQYF
DNA: TGCGCCAGCAGCCAAGGGTTCACTAACTACGAGCAGTACTTC

D: NA
size: NA
J: TRBJ1-5
length: 13
V: TRBV7-9
CDR3: CASSSSHNQPQHF
DNA: TGTGCCAGCAGCTCCTCCCATAATCAGCCCCAGCATTTT

D: TRBD1
size: NA
J: TRBJ1-2
length: 17
V: TRBV19
CDR3: CASSISGGQKGFGGYTF
DNA: TGTGCCAGTAGTATATCCGGGGGACAGAAAGGGTTTGGTGGCTACACCTTC

D: NA
size: NA
J: TRBJ1-4
length: 13
V: TRBV30
CDR3: CAWRRATNEKLFF
DNA: TGTGCCTGGAGACGTGCAACTAATGAAAAACTGTTTTTT

D: NA
size: NA
J: TRBJ2-5
length: 18
V: TRBV27
CDR3: CASSDNFLRGPPQETQYF
DNA: TGTGCCAGCAGTGATAATTTTCTTAGGGGCCCCCCGCAAGAGACCCAGTACTTC

D: TRBD2
size: NA
J: TRBJ2-5
length: 16
V: TRBV4-2
CDR3: CASSQAGTSVSETQYF
DNA: TGTGCCAGCAGCCAGGCCGGGACTAGCGTATCAGAGACCCAGTACTTC

D: NA
size: NA
J: TRBJ1-1
length: 13
V: TRBV14
CDR3: CASSQDVLTEAFF
DNA: TGTGCCAGCAGCCAAGATGTCTTGACTGAAGCTTTCTTT

D: NA
size: NA
J: TRBJ2-3
length: 16
V: TRBV5-4
CDR3: CASSLPGSMTTDTQYF
DNA: TGTGCCAGCAGCTTACCAGGGTCTATGACCACAGATACGCAGTATTTT

D: NA
size: once
J: TRBJ2-2
length: 16
V: TRBV6-5
CDR3: CASSYGSTGYTGELFF
DNA: TGTGCCAGCAGTTACGGCTCCACAGGGTACACCGGGGAGCTGTTTTTT